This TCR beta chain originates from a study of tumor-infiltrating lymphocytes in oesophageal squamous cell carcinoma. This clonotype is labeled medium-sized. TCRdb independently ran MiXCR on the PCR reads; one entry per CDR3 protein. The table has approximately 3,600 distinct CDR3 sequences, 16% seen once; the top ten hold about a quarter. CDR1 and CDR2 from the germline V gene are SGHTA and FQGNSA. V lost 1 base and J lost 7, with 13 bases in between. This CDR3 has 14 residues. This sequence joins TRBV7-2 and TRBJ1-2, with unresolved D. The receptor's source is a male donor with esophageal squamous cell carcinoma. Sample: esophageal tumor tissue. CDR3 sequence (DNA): TGTGCCAGCAGCTTAGAGGCGGGAAAGAGTGGCTACACCTTC. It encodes CASSLEAGKSGYTF.